This TCR beta chain was sequenced for a study of blood T cell repertoires in COVID-19. The germline V gene encodes CDR1 SGHNT and CDR2 YYREEE (reference sequence). The V gene lost 3 bases and the J gene lost 2 bases, with 8 bases spanning the gap. This CDR3 has 13 amino acids. Here immunoSEQ multiplex PCR was the method, and the copy in TCRdb shows in-frame clones only, minus some. The data hold about 200,000 clones, with approximately 80% observed a single time. J is TRBJ2-5 and V is TRBV5-4; D is uncertain. Sequenced sample: peripheral blood. The clonotype was recovered from a human donor with acute or convalescent COVID-19. The donor label of this sample is uncertain. CDR3 in amino acids: CASSYGIQETQYF. DNA for the CDR3: TGTGCCAGCAGCTACGGTATTCAAGAGACCCAGTACTTC.